Listed here is a single TCR beta chain. Its antigen remains unidentified. This sample also contains other DNA sequences that code for the same CDR3. These data belong to a study of shared clonotypes between healthy human individuals. Study-wide points: When compared with the clonotypes that were shared by all four sorted-subset donors, the non-shared clonotypes turned out to have lower generation probabilities.

The protocol was immunoSEQ multiplex PCR, while the TCRdb copy is restricted to in-frame clones and leaves out a portion. The table shows approximately 1,500,000 clones, with around 97% occurring only once. The CD4+ fraction was divided into a CD45RA+ naive subset and a CD45RA-negative memory subset. V dropped 6 bases and J dropped 2; count of bases not matched to a gene: 6. CDR1 is MNHNS, CDR2 SASEGT, per germline. The CDR3 covers 14 residues. The chain uses TRBV6-1 and TRBJ2-7; 8 bases are a match to TRBD2. The origin of this receptor is a young man in good health. Sequencing used naive CD4+ T cells sorted from blood. Specified subset: CD45RA+ positively selected. The CDR3 DNA is TGTGCCAGCAGAACCGGGGGGGGGACCTACGAGCAGTACTTC. It is translated as CASRTGGGTYEQYF.